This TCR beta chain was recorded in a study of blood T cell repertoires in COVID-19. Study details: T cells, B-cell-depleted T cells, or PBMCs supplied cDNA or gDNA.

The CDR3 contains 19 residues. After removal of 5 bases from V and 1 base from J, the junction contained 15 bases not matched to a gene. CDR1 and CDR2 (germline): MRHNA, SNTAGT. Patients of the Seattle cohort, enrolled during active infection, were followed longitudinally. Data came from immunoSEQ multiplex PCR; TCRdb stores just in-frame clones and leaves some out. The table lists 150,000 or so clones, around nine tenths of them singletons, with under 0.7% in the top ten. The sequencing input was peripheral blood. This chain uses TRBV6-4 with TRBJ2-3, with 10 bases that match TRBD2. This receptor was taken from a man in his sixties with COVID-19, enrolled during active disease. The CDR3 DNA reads TGTGCCAGCAGTCCCCTCGGCCTGGGGACTAGCGCAGGCACAGATACGCAGTATTTT. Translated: CASSPLGLGTSAGTDTQYF.